Listed below are T cell receptor beta chains from one sample, sequenced in a study of blood T cell repertoires in COVID-19. The protocol was immunoSEQ multiplex PCR, while the TCRdb copy is restricted to in-frame clones and leaves out a portion. The sample holds some 200,000 clones, about nine tenths seen once. The sequenced material came from peripheral blood. All receptors derive from a woman in her seventies with acute or convalescent COVID-19. Both conserved end residues are part of each CDR3. D genes are given only for firm matches. Part of the rows lack a size; the others show once, few, many or a class for expanded clones.

j_call d_call clone_size v_call cdr3_length cdr3_nt cdr3_aa
TRBJ2-4 - - TRBV19 14 TGTGCCAGTAACAGGGAGGGAGCCAAAAACATTCAGTACTTC CASNREGAKNIQYF
TRBJ1-2 - - TRBV2 13 TGTGCCAGCGGGGAAGGACAGCCCTATGGCTACACCTTC CASGEGQPYGYTF
TRBJ2-7 TRBD2 - TRBV14 15 TGTGCCAGCAGCCAAGGTGGACTAGGCTCCTACGAGCAGTACTTC CASSQGGLGSYEQYF
TRBJ2-1 - - TRBV2 14 TGTGCCAGCCAGGGGGACTCTCCCGCATGGGAGCAGTTCTTC CASQGDSPAWEQFF
TRBJ2-5 - - TRBV7-6 11 TGTGCCAGCGTAGGGGAAGAGACCCAGTACTTC CASVGEETQYF
TRBJ1-5 - - TRBV19 15 TGTGCCAGTAGTATCCAGGGAATCCCAAATCAGCCCCAGCATTTT CASSIQGIPNQPQHF
TRBJ2-7 - - TRBV18 15 TGTGCCAGCTCACAGGGCACGGGGACTCCCTACGAGCAGTACTTC CASSQGTGTPYEQYF
TRBJ2-7 - once TRBV7-9 13 TGTGCCAGCAGCTTGGGGGGGCCCGGCGGGCAGTACTTC CASSLGGPGGQYF
TRBJ2-7 - - TRBV15 17 TGTGCCACCAGCAGAGGTGCCGCCGGGGGTGCAGGATACGAGCAGTACTTC CATSRGAAGGAGYEQYF
TRBJ2-3 TRBD2 - TRBV5-1 16 TGCGCCAGCAGCCGATCGGGGCTAGCGGGAACAGATACGCAGTATTTT CASSRSGLAGTDTQYF
TRBJ2-5 TRBD2 - TRBV24-1 15 TGTGCCACCAGTGAATTGGCGGGAGGCCGGGAGACCCAGTACTTC CATSELAGGRETQYF
TRBJ1-3 - - TRBV6-5 15 TGTGCCAGCAGCCGCCTATCTGGGCCTGGAAACACCATATATTTT CASSRLSGPGNTIYF
TRBJ1-5 - - TRBV6-5 15 TGTGCCAGCACCACCGGGGTTTCTAGCAATCAGCCCCAGCATTTT CASTTGVSSNQPQHF
TRBJ1-2 - - TRBV3-1/TRBV3-2 15 TGTGCCAGCAGCCAAGTGCGGGCAGCTAACTATGGCTACACCTTC CASSQVRAANYGYTF
TRBJ1-2 TRBD1 - TRBV3-1/TRBV3-2 17 TGTGCCAGCAGCCATTACTGGAGACAGGGGGGAGACTATGGCTACACCTTC CASSHYWRQGGDYGYTF
TRBJ1-4 - - TRBV19 14 TGTGCCAGTAGTCAGGCAGGGGTAGACGAAAAACTGTTTTTT CASSQAGVDEKLFF
TRBJ2-1 TRBD1 - TRBV4-2 20 TGTGCCAGCAGCCGGACCCCGGGACAGGGGCTTTCGGGCTCCTACAATGAGCAGTTCTTC CASSRTPGQGLSGSYNEQFF
TRBJ2-2 - - TRBV5-4 14 TGTGCCAGCAGCCTCCCAGGTTTGCCCGGGGAGCTGTTTTTT CASSLPGLPGELFF
TRBJ1-3 - - TRBV3-1/TRBV3-2 14 TGTGCCAGCAGCCCTCGGGACTTTGGAAACACCATATATTTT CASSPRDFGNTIYF
TRBJ2-7 - - TRBV10-3 14 TGTGCCATCAGTGGGGCAGGAAGGCTCTACGAGCAGTACTTC CAISGAGRLYEQYF
TRBJ2-5 - - TRBV29-1 13 TGCAGCGTTGAAGGCCTACCCCAAGAGACCCAGTACTTC CSVEGLPQETQYF
TRBJ2-7 - - TRBV24-1 13 TGTGCCACCAGTGATGGACCCTCGGGGGAGCAGTACTTC CATSDGPSGEQYF
TRBJ1-1 TRBD1 - TRBV6-5 15 TGTGCCAGCAGGTCCCGGAGGGACAGGGGCACTGAAGCTTTCTTT CASRSRRDRGTEAFF
TRBJ2-5 - - TRBV5-1 14 TGCGCCAGCAGACCTGACAGGTTCCAAGAGACCCAGTACTTC CASRPDRFQETQYF
TRBJ2-7 - few TRBV9 14 TGTGCCAGCAGCGCGACAGGAAGCTCCTACGAGCAGTACTTC CASSATGSSYEQYF
TRBJ1-5 - - TRBV7-2 14 TGTGCCAGCAGCTTCGAGGGTTTTATTCAGCCCCAGCATTTT CASSFEGFIQPQHF
TRBJ1-5 - - TRBV6-1 12 TGTGCCAGCAGTGAACTTTTCACGGCCCAGCATTTT CASSELFTAQHF
TRBJ1-1 - few TRBV4-1 16 TGCGCCAGCAGCCAAGATAGCGGGGCTCGGTACACTGAAGCTTTCTTT CASSQDSGARYTEAFF
TRBJ2-5 - - TRBV7-2 16 TGTGCCAGCAGCCCCTCTCAGGGGCGCTCCCAAGAGACCCAGTACTTC CASSPSQGRSQETQYF
TRBJ2-5 TRBD2 - TRBV6-2/TRBV6-3 16 TGTGCCAGCAGTTACTCGTTAGCGGGGGGGCGAGAGACCCAGTACTTC CASSYSLAGGRETQYF
TRBJ1-1 TRBD1 - TRBV7-6 13 TGTGCCAGCAGCTCAAAGACAGGGACTGAAGCTTTCTTT CASSSKTGTEAFF
TRBJ1-1 TRBD1 - TRBV4-1 16 TGCGCCAGCAGCCCGCGGACAGGATCCATGAACACTGAAGCTTTCTTT CASSPRTGSMNTEAFF
TRBJ1-6 TRBD1 - TRBV5-5 13 TGTGCCAGCAGTTTCGACAGGGACCGCCCGTGCCACTTT CASSFDRDRPCHF
TRBJ1-2 - - TRBV10-3 13 TGTGCCATCAGATCGACAGGTGGACATGGCTACACCTTC CAIRSTGGHGYTF
TRBJ2-7 - - TRBV5-1 14 TGCGCCAGCAGCTCCAGGGGTGGTATTGGCGAGCAGTACTTC CASSSRGGIGEQYF
TRBJ1-2 - - TRBV5-8 14 TGTGCCAGCAGCCACCGCGACTCGCTCTATGGCTACACCTTC CASSHRDSLYGYTF
TRBJ2-1 - - TRBV3-1/TRBV3-2 13 TGTGCCAGCAGCCAAGGACAGGTCGATGAGCAGTTCTTC CASSQGQVDEQFF
TRBJ1-1 - - TRBV3-1/TRBV3-2 14 TGTGCCAGCAGACACGACCAGGGGCGCACTGAAGCTTTCTTT CASRHDQGRTEAFF
TRBJ2-7 - - TRBV21-1 15 TGTGCCAGCAGCAAACTAGCGGGAGTTACCTACGAGCAGTACTTC CASSKLAGVTYEQYF
TRBJ1-1 - - TRBV10-2 13 TGCGCCAGCAGGGTGGACTTGAACACTGAAGCTTTCTTT CASRVDLNTEAFF
TRBJ1-4 - - TRBV7-9 14 TGTGCCAGCAGCCGGGCCGGGAGTGGTGAAAAACTGTTTTTT CASSRAGSGEKLFF
TRBJ1-2 - - TRBV12-3/TRBV12-4 13 TGTGCCAGCAGTTTACGTGGGGGGTATGGCTACACCTTC CASSLRGGYGYTF
TRBJ2-7 - - TRBV2 15 TGTGCCAGCACCTTACGAGGGCTAAGCTCCTACGAGCAGTACTTC CASTLRGLSSYEQYF
TRBJ2-3 - - TRBV21-1 17 TGTGCCAGCAGCCAAAGGGAGAGCGGGGGGGCCACAGATACGCAGTATTTT CASSQRESGGATDTQYF
TRBJ1-1 - - TRBV11-2 12 TGTGCCAGCAGCCTTACGGGTTTCGAAGCTTTCTTT CASSLTGFEAFF
TRBJ1-5 - - TRBV12-3/TRBV12-4 13 TGTGCCAGCCTCGCAGGGTTTAATCAGCCCCAGCATTTT CASLAGFNQPQHF
TRBJ1-1 - - TRBV4-1 15 TGCGCCAGCAGCCAACAGGGCTGGGTGAACACTGAAGCTTTCTTT CASSQQGWVNTEAFF
TRBJ1-4 - few TRBV5-1 13 TGCGCCAGCAGCTTACAGGGCAATGAAAAACTGTTTTTT CASSLQGNEKLFF
TRBJ2-7 - - TRBV7-9 14 TGTGCCAGCAGCCCGGGACTGCCCTCCTACGAGCAGTACTTC CASSPGLPSYEQYF
TRBJ1-1 TRBD1 - TRBV6-5 13 TGTGCCACCCTAGACAGGGTGAACACTGAAGCTTTCTTT CATLDRVNTEAFF